This T cell receptor beta chain appears in the sequencing data of a study of beta chain features in type 1 diabetes. Overall study: Age, gender and cell yields were similar between patients and healthy donors.

Every bit of the isolated RNA underwent reverse transcription, so sequencing read expressed TCRB transcripts. Clones were sequenced by immunoSEQ multiplex PCR, and TCRdb holds only the in-frame ones, with some missing. The repertoire holds about 410,000 clones, with over 11% as singletons. Donors underwent one heparinised blood draw, around 100 mL on average. Researchers reported sorting CD4+ naive, central memory, regulatory and stem cell-like memory cells via CD45RO/CCR7/CD25/CD127/CD95/CD27. From germline, CDR1 is SGHNT and CDR2 YYREEE (reference sequence). The CDR3 is 13 residues long. V was clipped by 4 bases and J by 6 bases, with 14 bases between them.

This clonotype was obtained from a man aged 25 to 40 in good health. This chain joins TRBV5-4 and TRBJ2-7; perhaps TRBD1 as D (6 bases). The specimen sequenced was naive CD4+ T cells from blood. The CDR3 reads CASSHTGRSEQYF. The CDR3 DNA sequence: TGTGCCAGCAGCCATACAGGGAGAAGCGAGCAGTACTTC.